Listed below are T cell receptor beta chains from one sample, sequenced in a study of shared clonotypes between healthy human individuals. Sequencing used immunoSEQ multiplex PCR; TCRdb keeps in-frame clones, though not all of them. This sample has some 2,100,000 clones; about 93% occur once, and the top ten carry over 1.5%. Sequencing was performed on naive CD8+ T cells from PBMCs. The receptor source for this set is a man younger than 35 in good health. Some clones in this sample may be carry-over from other donors' samples. CDR3s leave out the opening cysteine and the closing phenylalanine or tryptophan. D genes are given only for firm matches.

V gene: TRBV7-9; J gene: TRBJ2-1; D gene: -; CDR3 protein: ASRTSGGDEQF
V gene: TRBV5-6; J gene: TRBJ1-3; D gene: -; CDR3 protein: ASSYGTSGNTIY
V gene: TRBV19; J gene: TRBJ2-7; D gene: -; CDR3 protein: ASTPTGPGLIYEQY
V gene: TRBV28; J gene: TRBJ1-5; D gene: -; CDR3 protein: ASSLTANSNQPQH
V gene: TRBV7-9; J gene: TRBJ1-3; D gene: -; CDR3 protein: ASSPFSGNTIY
V gene: TRBV19; J gene: TRBJ2-1; D gene: -; CDR3 protein: ASSIDRLGAYNEQF
V gene: TRBV13; J gene: TRBJ2-5; D gene: TRBD1; CDR3 protein: ASSPGQGETQY
V gene: TRBV4-2; J gene: TRBJ1-1; D gene: TRBD1; CDR3 protein: ASSQGTGWDTEAF
V gene: TRBV27; J gene: TRBJ2-2; D gene: TRBD2; CDR3 protein: ASSGRGLAGVGGELF
V gene: TRBV19; J gene: TRBJ2-2; D gene: -; CDR3 protein: ATLASSTGELF
V gene: TRBV7-3; J gene: TRBJ2-3; D gene: -; CDR3 protein: ASSLMPGQAPDTQY
V gene: TRBV29-1; J gene: TRBJ2-5; D gene: -; CDR3 protein: SVENPRNGQY
V gene: TRBV5-6; J gene: TRBJ2-3; D gene: -; CDR3 protein: ASSNGPSKADTQY
V gene: TRBV9; J gene: TRBJ2-7; D gene: -; CDR3 protein: ASSPPGSTYEQY
V gene: TRBV7-8; J gene: TRBJ1-2; D gene: -; CDR3 protein: ASAKETYGYT
V gene: TRBV2; J gene: TRBJ2-1; D gene: -; CDR3 protein: ASRGYNEQF
V gene: TRBV15; J gene: TRBJ2-7; D gene: -; CDR3 protein: ATSRDVGVSAEQY
V gene: TRBV2; J gene: TRBJ2-7; D gene: TRBD1; CDR3 protein: ASSDLGQWKDEQY
V gene: TRBV15; J gene: TRBJ1-5; D gene: TRBD1; CDR3 protein: ATNYRGSNQPQH
V gene: TRBV14; J gene: TRBJ2-5; D gene: TRBD2; CDR3 protein: ASSHWTSGSQETQY
V gene: TRBV19; J gene: TRBJ1-5; D gene: -; CDR3 protein: ASTLGPELQPQH
V gene: TRBV27; J gene: TRBJ2-7; D gene: -; CDR3 protein: ASSLGLPAHEQY
V gene: TRBV19; J gene: TRBJ1-4; D gene: TRBD1; CDR3 protein: ASSIDRRQGDREKLF
V gene: TRBV9; J gene: TRBJ2-1; D gene: -; CDR3 protein: ASSVALNEQF
V gene: TRBV9; J gene: TRBJ1-2; D gene: -; CDR3 protein: ASSVVGTRRYGYT
V gene: TRBV6-5; J gene: TRBJ1-3; D gene: -; CDR3 protein: ASRAGQPGNTIY
V gene: TRBV7-9; J gene: TRBJ1-5; D gene: TRBD1; CDR3 protein: ASSGDRGRVQPQH
V gene: TRBV29-1; J gene: TRBJ2-5; D gene: TRBD2; CDR3 protein: SVDGLAGVGYETQY
V gene: TRBV7-9; J gene: TRBJ2-7; D gene: TRBD1; CDR3 protein: ASSFRDRSSYEQY
V gene: TRBV2; J gene: TRBJ1-2; D gene: TRBD1; CDR3 protein: ASGEDRAGYT
V gene: TRBV4-1; J gene: TRBJ1-3; D gene: -; CDR3 protein: ASSQDGT
V gene: TRBV27; J gene: TRBJ1-5; D gene: -; CDR3 protein: ASSLLVGSNQPQH
V gene: TRBV6-1; J gene: TRBJ2-7; D gene: -; CDR3 protein: ASSEAFRGLHYEQY
V gene: TRBV28; J gene: TRBJ2-7; D gene: -; CDR3 protein: ASSLPGSRRDYEQY
V gene: TRBV19; J gene: TRBJ2-2; D gene: -; CDR3 protein: ASSSRLGQGMAGGPGELF
V gene: TRBV28; J gene: TRBJ1-5; D gene: TRBD1; CDR3 protein: ASRPGQGPYSNQPQH
V gene: TRBV2; J gene: TRBJ2-1; D gene: TRBD2; CDR3 protein: ASSDLLGREGLYNEQF
V gene: TRBV7-2; J gene: TRBJ2-2; D gene: TRBD1; CDR3 protein: ASTGTGSFSGELF
V gene: TRBV25-1; J gene: TRBJ2-7; D gene: -; CDR3 protein: ASSESGLYEQY
V gene: TRBV4-3; J gene: TRBJ2-7; D gene: -; CDR3 protein: ASSQFGGSYEQY
V gene: TRBV29-1; J gene: TRBJ2-1; D gene: TRBD2; CDR3 protein: SARTSGTLDEQF
V gene: TRBV28; J gene: TRBJ2-7; D gene: TRBD1; CDR3 protein: ASSLWGDSTYLEQY